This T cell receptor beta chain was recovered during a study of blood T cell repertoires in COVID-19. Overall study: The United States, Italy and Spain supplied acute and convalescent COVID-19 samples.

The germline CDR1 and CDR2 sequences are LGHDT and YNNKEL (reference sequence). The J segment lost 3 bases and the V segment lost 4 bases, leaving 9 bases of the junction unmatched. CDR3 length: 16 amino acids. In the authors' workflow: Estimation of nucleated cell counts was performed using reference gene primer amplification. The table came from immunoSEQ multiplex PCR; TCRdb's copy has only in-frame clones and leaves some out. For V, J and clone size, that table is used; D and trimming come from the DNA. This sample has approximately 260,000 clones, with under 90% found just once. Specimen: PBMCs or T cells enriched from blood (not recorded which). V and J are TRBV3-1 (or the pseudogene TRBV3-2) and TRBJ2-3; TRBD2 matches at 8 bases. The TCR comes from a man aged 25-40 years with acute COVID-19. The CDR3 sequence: CASSLDQRELTDTQYF. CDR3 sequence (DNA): TGTGCCAGCAGCCTGGACCAGCGGGAGTTGACAGATACGCAGTATTTT.